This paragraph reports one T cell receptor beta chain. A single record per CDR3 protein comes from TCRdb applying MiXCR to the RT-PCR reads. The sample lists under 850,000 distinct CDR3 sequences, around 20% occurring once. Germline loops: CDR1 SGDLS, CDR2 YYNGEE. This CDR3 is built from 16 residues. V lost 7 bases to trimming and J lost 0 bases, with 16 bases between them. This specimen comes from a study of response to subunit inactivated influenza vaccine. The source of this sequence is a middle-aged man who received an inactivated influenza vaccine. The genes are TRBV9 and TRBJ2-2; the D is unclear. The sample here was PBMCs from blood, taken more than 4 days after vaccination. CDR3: CASRPLANTNTGELFF. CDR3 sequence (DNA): TGTGCCAGCCGCCCCCTGGCGAATACGAACACCGGGGAGCTGTTTTTT.